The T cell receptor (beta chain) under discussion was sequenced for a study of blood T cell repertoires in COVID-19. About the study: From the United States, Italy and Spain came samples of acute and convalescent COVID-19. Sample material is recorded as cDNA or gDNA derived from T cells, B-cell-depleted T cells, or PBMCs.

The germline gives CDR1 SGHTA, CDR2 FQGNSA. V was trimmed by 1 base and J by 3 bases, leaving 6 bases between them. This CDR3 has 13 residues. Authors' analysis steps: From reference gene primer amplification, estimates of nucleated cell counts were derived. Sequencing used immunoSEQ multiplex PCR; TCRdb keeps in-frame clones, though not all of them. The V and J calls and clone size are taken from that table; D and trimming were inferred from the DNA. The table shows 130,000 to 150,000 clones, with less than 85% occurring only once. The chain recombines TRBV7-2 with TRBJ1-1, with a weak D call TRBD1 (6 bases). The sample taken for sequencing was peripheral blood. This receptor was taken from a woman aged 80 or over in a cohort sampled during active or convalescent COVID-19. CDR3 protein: CASSLDRDTEAFF. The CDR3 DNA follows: TGTGCCAGCAGCTTAGACAGGGACACTGAAGCTTTCTTT.